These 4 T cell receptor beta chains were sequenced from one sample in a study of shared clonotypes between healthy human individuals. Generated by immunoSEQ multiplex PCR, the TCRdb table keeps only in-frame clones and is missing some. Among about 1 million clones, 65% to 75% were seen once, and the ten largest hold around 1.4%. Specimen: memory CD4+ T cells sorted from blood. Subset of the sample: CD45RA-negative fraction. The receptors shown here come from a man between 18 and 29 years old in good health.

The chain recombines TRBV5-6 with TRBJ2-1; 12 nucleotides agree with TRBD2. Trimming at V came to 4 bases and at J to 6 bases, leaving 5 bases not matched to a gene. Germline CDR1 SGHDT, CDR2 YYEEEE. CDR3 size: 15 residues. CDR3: CASSPGLAGSNEQFF. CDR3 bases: TGTGCCAGCAGCCCGGGACTAGCGGGTTCCAATGAGCAGTTCTTC.

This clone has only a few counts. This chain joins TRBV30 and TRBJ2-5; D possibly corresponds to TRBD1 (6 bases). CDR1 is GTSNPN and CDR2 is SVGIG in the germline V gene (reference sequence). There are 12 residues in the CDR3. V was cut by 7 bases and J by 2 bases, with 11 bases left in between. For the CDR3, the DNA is TGTGCCTACGGACAGCAGCAAGAGACCCAGTACTTC. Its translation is CAYGQQQETQYF.

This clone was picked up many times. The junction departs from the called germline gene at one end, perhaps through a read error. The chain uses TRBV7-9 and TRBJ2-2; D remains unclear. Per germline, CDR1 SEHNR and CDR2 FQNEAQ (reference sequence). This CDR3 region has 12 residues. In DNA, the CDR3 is TGTGCCAGCAACTTAGGCACCGGGGAGCTGTTTTTT. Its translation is CASNLGTGELFF.

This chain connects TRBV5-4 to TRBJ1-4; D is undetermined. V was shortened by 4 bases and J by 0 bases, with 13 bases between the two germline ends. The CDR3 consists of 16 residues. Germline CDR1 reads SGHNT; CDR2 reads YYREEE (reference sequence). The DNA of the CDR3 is TGTGCCAGCAGCAGGTCCGGACGGCCAACTAATGAAAAACTGTTTTTT. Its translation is CASSRSGRPTNEKLFF.